The sequence of this TCR beta chain was determined in a study of human T cells and chemical hapten exposure (dated by TCRdb to the early 2020s). Study-level background: For sensitization, 2% DPC in acetone was applied to a roughly 2 cm by roughly 2 cm area of upper inner arm skin. Throughout the study period of around 25 weeks, patients also received therapeutic DPC doses to the scalp every week. Patch testing on the upper back used Finn chambers containing 0.01% DPC, with scoring done after 6 days according to International Contact Dermatitis Research Group standards. Alopecia areata with under or over 50% scalp involvement, alopecia totalis and alopecia universalis were represented in the patient cohort, which was mostly female. The libraries were sequenced as a pool, and the TCR yield per sample differed mostly because of small variations in library volumes within the pool. In alopecia patients, the study followed how the peripheral blood TCR repertoire changed in vivo over primary and secondary sensitization to diphenylcyclopropenone (DPC), a hapten. Blood samples were taken from patients before sensitization (week 0) and at 2, 6 and about 24 weeks after DPC sensitization. For TCR sequencing, blood came from 25 to 35 alopecia patients at anywhere from one to four time points (pre-sensitization, 2, 6 and 24 weeks).

Measured from the cysteine to the phenylalanine, the CDR3 is 16 residues long. Here the CDR3 DNA is all that survives: 48 bases in frame from base 1. Sequences SGHNT (CDR1) and YYREEE (CDR2) are obtained from the germline V gene (reference sequence). Between the V and J ends, shortened by 0 bases and 5 bases respectively, the junction contains 15 bases. What the research found in general, with its limitations: DPC sensitization did not change how many TCRs were above 1 in 1000 frequency, and no evidence was found of alterations in global repertoire structure. Alopecia, a presumed autoimmune disease, was present in all patients, so the immune response of the patients might differ from that of healthy individuals. After repeated subsampling, changes were observed in the strength of the expansion versus patch-test correlation and in the threshold at which the correlation became significant. Expanded TCRs formed significantly more large CDR3 similarity clusters than pre-sensitization or healthy control sets, consistent with antigen-driven responses. The number of PT1 expanded TCRs positively correlated with patch test score, significant at thresholds 8, 16 and 32 but not 4.

Comment on this clonotype: This clone's antigen is unknown. No base qualities exist here, and no much larger clone lies one base off it.

Library creation used RACE. The sequencer was a NextSeq 500. During library preparation, unique molecular identifiers were attached to individual cDNA molecules so that TCRs could be counted in a quantitative, reproducible way. Each blood RNA sample was used to sequence both TCR alpha and TCR beta chains. Turning to the authors' computational methods: A median of around 96,000 TCRs per sample was observed, with a range of 23,224 to 690,600. The Decombinator software suite was used to annotate the V, J and CDR3 of the TCR reads. For the PS versus PT1 abundance plots, all samples were subsampled to the same number of TCRs (28,000). TCRs were defined as expanded if absent before sensitization and observed at least eight times at the 2-week time point. TCRdb's own reprocessing of the public reads used fastp at Q25 and MiXCR and kept productive beta chains. Rows are unified per CDR3 protein, each entry keeping the most common DNA and genes. Here the V and J calls rest on TCRdb's processing, not on the authors' analysis. For this sample the table gives some 70,000 distinct CDR3 sequences, of which 10% were detected only once. Around 7% of the sample is held by the ten biggest clonotypes.

The sample's time point label, in plain terms: patch test 2, 6 weeks after DPC sensitization. Explained via the paper, the treatment or condition label denotes: therapeutic diphenylcyclopropenone sensitization with weekly scalp DPC. At each patch-test visit, blood was drawn before the patch test was applied. Eligible patients were aged 18 to 70, diagnosed with alopecia, deemed suitable for DPC therapy, and excluded if pregnant. Unfractionated whole blood was collected in Tempus Blood RNA tubes, and total RNA was extracted from that blood. The TCR comes from a woman aged 50 to 60 with alopecia areata. Some clones in this sample may be carry-over from other donors' samples. The chain uses TRBV5-4 and TRBJ2-1; matching of 5 bases hints at TRBD2 as the D gene. Sequenced here: whole blood, sampled in connection with sensitization to the hapten diphenylcyclopropenone (DPC). The CDR3: CASSLDLSQRDNEQFF. The DNA sequence is given as TGTGCCAGCAGCTTGGATTTGTCCCAGAGGGACAATGAGCAGTTCTTC.